Listed here is a single TCR beta chain. The antigen is not known. V lost 3 bases and J lost 4, with 7 bases in between. Per the germline V gene, CDR1 is ENHRY and CDR2 is SYGVKD. The CDR3 has 14 amino acids. The sample originates from a study of T-cell memory formation after mild COVID-19. Overall study context: Each donor largely had its own TCR clusters.

TCRdb re-analysed the 5' RACE reads in MiXCR, keeping a single row per CDR3 protein. The data show around 130,000 distinct CDR3 sequences, with about 17% seen just once and over 4% held by the top ten. Regarding the study as a whole: For contracting clones, CD4+ ones sat mainly in CM and EM, CD8+ in EMRA. Whereas later expanders leaned CD4+, clones contracting day 15 to 85 showed a balanced CD4/CD8 makeup. There was no confirmation that second-wave clones peaking on day 37 were SARS-CoV-2 specific.

The V call is TRBV10-3, the J call TRBJ2-6; D is unclear. The sequence derives from a man younger than 35 who had mild COVID-19 (a few samples of this study predate the infection). Cell type and time point are not known. Sequencing input: PBMCs or a T cell subset sorted from them (not recorded which). For the CDR3, the DNA is TGTGCCATCAGTGACAGTACCGGGGCCAACGTCCTGACTTTC. Its translation: CAISDSTGANVLTF.